The 6 T cell receptor beta chains below all came from one sample that was sequenced in a study of cytomegalovirus exposure and HLA in healthy donors. The PCR made use of 60 Vbeta and 13 Jbeta primers. The assay was immunoSEQ multiplex PCR, and TCRdb's table has in-frame clones only and misses some. This sample has about 160,000 clones; around three quarters occur once, and the top ten carry approximately 3%. Sequencing was performed on PBMCs. The receptors derive from a middle-aged woman in good health and CMV-seronegative.

Notes on this clone: The sample has other DNA sequences that encode this CDR3 too. V usage is TRBV5-1 and J usage is TRBJ1-1; 10 nucleotides line up with TRBD1. Germline V gene data show CDR1 as SGHRS and CDR2 as YFSETQ. The CDR3 runs 14 residues. With 4 bases clipped from V and 4 bases from J, the junction kept 4 bases outside the gene matches. The CDR3 DNA reads TGCGCCAGCAGCCGAGGGGACAGGGGCACTGAAGCTTTCTTT. Amino acids: CASSRGDRGTEAFF.

The chain couples TRBV28 to TRBJ1-5, with unresolved D. Germline CDR1 reads MDHEN; CDR2 reads SYDVKM. V lost 3 bases to trimming and J lost 5 bases, with 20 bases between them. This CDR3 contains 17 residues. The chain's CDR3 is CASSLGKVSRVDQPQHF. The CDR3 DNA reads as TGTGCCAGCAGTTTGGGTAAGGTGTCGAGGGTTGATCAGCCCCAGCATTTT. The variable domain in full, completed from reference TRBV28 and TRBJ1-5, reads DVKVTQSSRYLVKRTGEKVFLECVQDMDHENMFWYRQDPGLGLRLIYFSYDVKMKEKGDIPEGYSVSREKKERFSLILESASTNQTSMYLCASSLGKVSRVDQPQHFGDGTRLSIL.

Of note for this clone: At the DNA level, this CDR3 is encoded by other sequences in the same sample as well. CDR3 coding DNA: TGTGCCAGCAGTTACGGGAGGACTCACACTGAAGCTTTCTTT. It translates to CASSYGRTHTEAFF. The chain joins TRBV6-5 to TRBJ1-1; D gene ambiguous. The CDR3 loop spans 14 amino acids. Deletions cut 2 bases from V and 3 bases from J, with 10 bases between. Germline lookup yields CDR1 MNHEY and CDR2 SVGAGI.

The V gene is TRBV7-3, the J gene TRBJ2-3; 12 bases match TRBD1. With 5 bases clipped from V and 1 base from J, the junction kept 7 bases outside the gene matches. The CDR3 consists of 17 residues. From germline, CDR1 is SGHTA and CDR2 FQGTGA. This CDR3 reads CASSPGTGGVGTDTQYF. The CDR3 coding sequence is TGTGCCAGCAGCCCTGGGACAGGGGGCGTGGGCACAGATACGCAGTATTTT.

The rearrangement joins TRBV18 to TRBJ1-6; no clear D gene. This CDR3 region has 17 residues. Trimming shortened V by 2 bases and J by 0 bases, and 11 bases separated the two germline ends. Germline loops: CDR1 KGHSH, CDR2 LQKENI. The CDR3 here is CASSPSSMSSYNSPLHF. The CDR3 DNA sequence: TGTGCCAGCTCACCATCGAGTATGAGCTCCTATAATTCACCCCTCCACTTT. The whole variable domain, remainder taken from reference TRBV18 and TRBJ1-6, is NAGVMQNPRHLVRRRGQEARLRCSPMKGHSHVYWYRQLPEEGLKFMVYLQKENIIDESGMPKERFSAEFPKEGPSILRIQQVVRGDSAAYFCASSPSSMSSYNSPLHFGNGTRLTVT.

This clone was picked up a small number of times. The chain employs TRBV27 and TRBJ2-4; TRBD2 agrees at 7 bases. Germline trimming cut 4 bases from V and 0 bases from J; bases unmatched to any gene: 15. This CDR3 has 19 residues. Per germline, CDR1 MNHEY and CDR2 SMNVEV (reference sequence). CDR3 protein: CASSSVSSGVLLAKNIQYF. The CDR3 DNA follows: TGTGCCAGCAGTTCCGTTTCCAGCGGGGTATTACTAGCCAAAAACATTCAGTACTTC.